The 16 T cell receptor beta chains listed next were all sequenced from one sample in a study of shared clonotypes between healthy human individuals. CD45RO-negative cells were positively selected for CCR7, leaving out terminally differentiated effector memory CD45RA+ cells. Some clones are missing from TCRdb's copy, which holds only in-frame ones; the method was immunoSEQ multiplex PCR. Of around 600,000 clones listed, approximately 96% are singletons. The specimen sequenced was naive CD8+ T cells sorted from blood. The origin of the receptors is a woman in her twenties or thirties in good health.

The gene calls are TRBV7-9 and TRBJ2-4; perhaps TRBD2 as D (6 bases). V shed 5 bases and J shed 6 bases, with 17 bases lying between them. Germline CDR1 is SEHNR and CDR2 is FQNEAQ (reference sequence). CDR3 size: 15 residues. In nucleotides, the CDR3 is TGTGCCAGCAGCGGAACGAACGGGGGAGGAAACATTCAGTACTTC. This sequence encodes CASSGTNGGGNIQYF.

The V call is TRBV2, the J call TRBJ1-2; D gene uncertain. Germline values: CDR1 SNHLY, CDR2 FYNNEI. The CDR3 spans 12 residues. The V and J ends lost 8 bases and 6 bases respectively, with 13 bases between them. As DNA, the CDR3 is TGTGCCAGCTCTCGCGGGTACGATGGCTACACCTTC. Translating gives CASSRGYDGYTF.

The chain is built from TRBV7-6 and TRBJ1-2, with D tentatively TRBD1 (6 bases). Trimming left V 1 base short and J 1 base short, with 19 bases between. The CDR3 is 18 amino acids. CDR1 SGHVS and CDR2 FNYEAQ come from the germline V gene. As DNA, the CDR3 is TGTGCCAGCAGCTTAGACGGGGGGCACCCCTCGGTTAACTATGGCTACACCTTC. Translated, it gives CASSLDGGHPSVNYGYTF.

The chain has TRBV2 and TRBJ2-2; tentatively, D is TRBD1 (6 bases). V gave up 6 bases and J gave up 7 bases, with 21 bases separating them. This CDR3 is built from 16 residues. Germline V gives CDR1 SNHLY, CDR2 FYNNEI. The DNA for the CDR3 is TGTGCCAGCAGGCACAGGGACGGTGTAGTTTTCGGGGAGCTGTTTTTT. Its translation: CASRHRDGVVFGELFF.

This clone has a single count. The V call is TRBV4-1, the J call TRBJ2-1; a weak D match, TRBD2 (5 bases). Germline-derived CDR1 and CDR2 are MGHRA and YSYEKL. Trimming took off 1 base at V and 0 bases at J, with 16 bases between the two ends. This CDR3 is 18 amino acids long. CDR3 nucleotide sequence: TGCGCCAGCAGCCAAGTTCTAGGAGGTGTCCTCTCCTACAATGAGCAGTTCTTC. Translated: CASSQVLGGVLSYNEQFF.

In regard to this clone: Different DNA sequences within this sample yield the same CDR3. The J gene is TRBJ1-1, the V gene TRBV16; D not certain. CDR1 KGHSY and CDR2 FQNENV come from the germline V gene. The V end was cut by 1 base, the J end by 1 base, with 4 bases between. The CDR3 covers 13 residues. Written as DNA, the CDR3 is TGTGCCAGCAGCCAATGGCGGAACACTGAAGCTTTCTTT. As protein: CASSQWRNTEAFF.

This rearrangement joins TRBV28 to TRBJ2-3; D remains unclear. Trimming shortened V by 8 bases and J by 1 base, and 13 bases separated the two germline ends. This CDR3 has 14 residues. CDR1 is MDHEN, CDR2 SYDVKM, per germline. The CDR3 spells CASGAAGGTDTQYF. The CDR3 nucleotides are TGTGCCAGCGGCGCTGCTGGGGGCACAGATACGCAGTATTTT.

The rearrangement joins TRBV7-9 to TRBJ2-2, with D possibly being TRBD1 (6 bases). V was clipped by 5 bases and J by 0 bases, with 19 bases between them. In germline, CDR1 is SEHNR, CDR2 FQNEAQ (reference sequence). The CDR3 length is 18 residues. As DNA, the CDR3 is TGTGCCAGCAGCAACTCCGGAGTCCGGACAGCGAACACCGGGGAGCTGTTTTTT. It encodes CASSNSGVRTANTGELFF.

This clone was detected once. The chain uses TRBV28 and TRBJ2-7; 8 bases are a match to TRBD1. The junction had 9 bases not matched to a gene; V was cut back by 8 bases and J by 3 bases. The germline V gene has CDR1 MDHEN and CDR2 SYDVKM. This CDR3 spans 14 amino acids. The chain's CDR3 is CASSMTGAFYEQYF. As DNA, the CDR3 is TGTGCCAGCTCGATGACAGGGGCCTTCTACGAGCAGTACTTC.

The V gene is TRBV6-1, the J gene TRBJ1-1; 9 bases fit TRBD1. V shed 6 bases and J 1 base; nucleotides not matched to a gene: 3. The CDR3 runs to 14 residues. Germline CDR1 reads MNHNS; CDR2 reads SASEGT. The chain's CDR3 is CASRDRGRNTEAFF. As DNA, the CDR3 is TGTGCCAGCAGGGACAGGGGTAGGAACACTGAAGCTTTCTTT.

J is TRBJ2-1 and V is TRBV11-3, with 12 bases aligning to TRBD2. Germline loops: CDR1 SGHNT, CDR2 YENEEA. CDR3 length: 15 residues. Trimming at V came to 0 bases and at J to 10 bases, leaving 4 bases not matched to a gene. CDR3 in DNA: TGTGCCAGCAGCTTAGAAACTAGCGGGAGGCCCGAGCAGTTCTTC. This sequence encodes CASSLETSGRPEQFF.

The rearrangement links TRBV7-9 to TRBJ1-3; 7 bases line up with TRBD1. The V and J ends lost 4 bases and 2 bases, in that order; junction bases with no gene match: 8. The V gene's germline CDR1 is SEHNR and CDR2 FQNEAQ (reference sequence). The CDR3 sequence is 16 residues long. CDR3 amino acids: CASSYSTGAPGNTIYF. The CDR3 coding sequence is TGTGCCAGCAGCTACAGCACAGGGGCACCTGGAAACACCATATATTTT.

The J gene is TRBJ2-5, the V gene TRBV11-2; D unresolved. This CDR3 spans 15 amino acids. The V end was cut by 4 bases, the J end by 3 bases, with 15 bases between. Germline values: CDR1 SGHAT, CDR2 FQNNGV. CDR3 region: CASSSPDSPEETQYF. CDR3 bases: TGTGCCAGCAGCTCTCCCGACTCCCCGGAAGAGACCCAGTACTTC.

This clone was counted once. The V and J genes are TRBV6-6 and TRBJ1-4; D possibly corresponds to TRBD1 (6 bases). V was cut by 5 bases and J by 0 bases, with 13 bases left in between. This CDR3 has 16 residues. Germline values: CDR1 MNHNY, CDR2 SVGAGI (reference sequence). Here the CDR3 reads CASSPPNRATNEKLFF. For the CDR3, the DNA is TGTGCCAGCAGTCCACCCAACAGGGCAACTAATGAAAAACTGTTTTTT.

J is TRBJ2-5 and V is TRBV28, with TRBD2 matching 9 bases. J was trimmed by 5 bases and V by 3 bases; bases with no gene match: 10. The germline V gene encodes CDR1 MDHEN and CDR2 SYDVKM. This CDR3 is built from 16 residues. CDR3 protein: CASSFGISGSWETQYF. CDR3 coding DNA: TGTGCCAGCAGTTTCGGGATTAGCGGGAGTTGGGAGACCCAGTACTTC.

The CDR3 bases are TGTGCCATCAGTGCCGGGGGAGGTTTAGATGAGCAGTTCTTC. Its protein product is CAISAGGGLDEQFF. The rearrangement joins TRBV10-3 to TRBJ2-1; perhaps TRBD2 as D (6 bases). This CDR3 contains 14 residues. V was cut by 4 bases and J by 8 bases, with 15 bases left in between. In germline, CDR1 is ENHRY, CDR2 SYGVKD.